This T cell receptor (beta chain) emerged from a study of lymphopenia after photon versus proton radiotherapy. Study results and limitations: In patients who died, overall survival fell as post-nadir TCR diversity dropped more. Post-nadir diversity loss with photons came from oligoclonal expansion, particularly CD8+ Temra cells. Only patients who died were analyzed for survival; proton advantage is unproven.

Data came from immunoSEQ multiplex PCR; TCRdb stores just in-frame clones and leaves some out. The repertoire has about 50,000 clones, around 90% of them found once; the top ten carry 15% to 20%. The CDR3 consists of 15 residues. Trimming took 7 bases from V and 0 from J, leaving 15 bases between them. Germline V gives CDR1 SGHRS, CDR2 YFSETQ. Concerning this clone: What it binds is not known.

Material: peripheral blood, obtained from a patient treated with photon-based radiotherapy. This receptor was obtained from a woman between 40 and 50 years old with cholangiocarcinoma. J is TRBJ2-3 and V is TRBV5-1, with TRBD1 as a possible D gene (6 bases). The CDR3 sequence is CASAWTDPSTDTQYF. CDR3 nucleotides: TGCGCCAGCGCATGGACAGACCCTAGCACAGATACGCAGTATTTT.